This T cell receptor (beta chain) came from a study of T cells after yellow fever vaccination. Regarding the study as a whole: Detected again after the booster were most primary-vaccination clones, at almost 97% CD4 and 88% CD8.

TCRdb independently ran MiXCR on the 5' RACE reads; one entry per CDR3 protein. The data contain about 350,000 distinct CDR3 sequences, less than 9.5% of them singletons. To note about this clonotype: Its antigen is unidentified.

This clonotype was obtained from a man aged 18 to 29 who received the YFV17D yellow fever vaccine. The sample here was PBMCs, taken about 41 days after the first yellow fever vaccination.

The CDR3 sequence: CASSTSGREQYF. CDR3 DNA: TGTGCCAGCAGTACTAGCGGCCGGGAGCAGTACTTC. The chain uses TRBV6-2 or TRBV6-3 and TRBJ2-7; the match to TRBD2 covers 8 bases. This CDR3 has 12 residues. Germline loops: CDR1 MNHEY, CDR2 SVGEGT. Trimming removed 5 bases from V and 7 bases from J; junction bases left unmatched: 4.